This entry lists 26 T cell receptor beta chains sequenced from one sample in a study of CD8+CD57+ T cells in acquired aplastic anemia. The template for TCR beta VDJ and CDR3 sequence profiling was genomic DNA. TCRdb re-called the reads through MiXCR, storing one row per CDR3 protein. The data show around 200,000 distinct CDR3 sequences, about half seen once. Patients picked for sequencing had shown CD8+CD57+ cell expansion detected by flow cytometry. The specimen sequenced was sorted CD4+, CD8+, or CD8+CD57+ T cells (not recorded which) from PBMCs. The receptors stem from a human donor with aplastic anemia.

This clonotype was counted between two and nine times. The genes are TRBV19 and TRBJ2-1; D unclear. Trimming stripped 4 bases from V and 0 bases from J, with 10 bases between. This CDR3 has 15 amino acids. CDR1 and CDR2 (germline): LNHDA, SQIVND (reference sequence). The CDR3 is CASSTDPGSYNEQFF. The DNA of the CDR3 is TGTGCCAGTAGTACCGACCCAGGCTCCTACAATGAGCAGTTCTTC.

The V call is TRBV2, the J call TRBJ2-7; D remains ambiguous. The CDR3 is 16 amino acids. Trimming shortened V by 8 bases and J by 0 bases, and 20 bases separated the two germline ends. Germline V gives CDR1 SNHLY, CDR2 FYNNEI. The CDR3 sequence: CASPPSKGGISYEQYV. CDR3 coding DNA: TGTGCCAGCCCCCCCTCGAAGGGCGGTATCTCCTACGAGCAGTACGTC.

Comment on this clonotype: A much larger clone lies one base from this, so it may be a read error. V is TRBV5-1 and J is TRBJ1-6; TRBD1 is a possible D gene (5 bases). Germline-derived CDR1 and CDR2 are SGHRS and YFSETQ. The CDR3 is made up of 15 amino acids. The V end was cut by 0 bases, the J end by 12 bases, with 16 bases between. CDR3 DNA sequence: TGCGCCAGCAGCTTGGGGCAGGGTGTACGGTTACCCCTCCACTTT. It specifies CASSLGQGVRLPLHF.

The chain couples TRBV2 to TRBJ2-1; 13 bases align to TRBD2. The germline V gene encodes CDR1 SNHLY and CDR2 FYNNEI. J lost 4 bases, V lost 4 bases, and 7 bases had no gene match. There are 17 residues in the CDR3. CDR3 sequence reads: CASSALTSGGTYNEQFF. The CDR3 bases are TGTGCCAGCAGTGCCTTGACTAGCGGGGGGACTTACAATGAGCAGTTCTTC.

This clonotype was seen ten or more times. This chain uses TRBV2 with TRBJ1-4; TRBD1 matches 7 bases. The CDR3 length is 14 residues. V dropped 3 bases and J dropped 10; count of bases not matched to a gene: 8. The germline gives CDR1 SNHLY, CDR2 FYNNEI. CDR3 bases: TGTGCCAGCAGTGATGACAGGGCCGATGGAAAACTGTTTTTT. This gives the protein CASSDDRADGKLFF. The full variable domain, with the rest looked up from reference TRBV2 and TRBJ1-4, is EPEVTQTPSHQVTQMGQEVILRCVPISNHLYFYWYRQILGQKVEFLVSFYNNEISEKSEIFDDQFSVERPDGSNFTLKIRSTKLEDSAMYFCASSDDRADGKLFFGSGTQLSVL.

Turning to this clonotype: Germline and junction disagree at one end, which may indicate a read error. The chain uses TRBV25-1 and TRBJ2-6; possibly TRBD1 or TRBD2 for D (6 bases each). Germline V gene lookup returns CDR1 MGHDK and CDR2 SYGVNS. This CDR3 has 17 residues. For the CDR3, the DNA is TGTGCCGGCAGTTTAGTATCGGGGGCGGGCGGGGCCAACGTCCTGACTTTC. As protein: CAGSLVSGAGGANVLTF.

Many counts were recorded for this clonotype. V and J are TRBV12-3 or TRBV12-4 and TRBJ2-1; D might be TRBD2 (6 bases). V dropped 3 bases and J dropped 6 bases, with 18 bases sitting between them. The CDR3 runs 16 residues. This CDR3 reads CASSLGGGIFPNEQFF. The CDR3 region has the DNA TGTGCCAGCAGTTTGGGAGGAGGGATTTTTCCCAATGAGCAGTTCTTC.

The table lists this clonotype with many counts. The chain recombines TRBV5-4 with TRBJ2-7, with D hard to call. V was cut by 4 bases and J by 0 bases, with 11 bases left in between. Germline V gene sequence: CDR1 SGHNT, CDR2 YYREEE (reference sequence). The CDR3 sequence is 14 residues long. CDR3 bases: TGTGCCAGCAGCCCCCACACGGCCTCCTACGAGCAGTACTTC. It codes for CASSPHTASYEQYF.

CDR3 sequence (DNA): TGTGCCAGCAGTGAAGACAGGGCCCTATCGACCTTC. This sequence encodes CASSEDRALSTF. The chain uses TRBV6-1 and TRBJ1-2; D might be TRBD1 (6 bases). V lost 1 base to trimming and J lost 14 bases, with 14 bases between them. The CDR3 contains 12 residues. The germline CDR1 and CDR2 sequences are MNHNS and SASEGT.

The chain uses TRBV19 and TRBJ1-5, with 7 bases that match TRBD1. With 7 bases clipped from V and 6 bases from J, the junction kept 21 bases outside the gene matches. This CDR3 is 18 amino acids long. Germline CDR1 LNHDA, CDR2 SQIVND (reference sequence). CDR3 loop: CASIPMIGGTAGGQPQHF. The CDR3 nucleotides read TGTGCCAGTATCCCCATGATTGGTGGGACAGCCGGAGGTCAGCCCCAGCATTTT.

This clonotype was seen ten or more times. The rearrangement uses TRBV5-6 and TRBJ1-1; unclear D gene. The germline V gene has CDR1 SGHDT and CDR2 YYEEEE. V was trimmed by 0 bases and J by 3 bases, leaving 18 bases between them. The CDR3 loop spans 17 amino acids. The CDR3 loop reads CASSLESGRRRDTEAFF. CDR3 nucleotide sequence: TGTGCCAGCAGCTTGGAGTCGGGGAGGAGGCGGGACACTGAAGCTTTCTTT. Full variable domain (remainder filled in from reference TRBV5-6 and TRBJ1-1): DAGVTQSPTHLIKTRGQQVTLRCSPKSGHDTVSWYQQALGQGPQFIFQYYEEEERQRGNFPDRFSGHQFPNYSSELNVNALLLGDSALYLCASSLESGRRRDTEAFFGQGTRLTVV.

This chain connects TRBV7-9 to TRBJ1-2; D ambiguous. CDR1 SEHNR and CDR2 FQNEAQ come from the germline V gene (reference sequence). CDR3 length equals 15 residues. V lost 1 base and J lost 4, with 13 bases in between. The CDR3 nucleotides read TGTGCCAGCAGCTTAGAATCCCCGAGACTCTATGGCTACACCTTC. Its protein is CASSLESPRLYGYTF.

The chain couples TRBV2 to TRBJ1-6; D is perhaps TRBD1 (5 bases). The V gene's germline CDR1 is SNHLY and CDR2 FYNNEI. The V end was cut by 5 bases, the J end by 5 bases, with 16 bases between. The length of the CDR3 is 16 residues. CDR3 sequence reads: CASSPDSGRDNSPLHF. As DNA, the CDR3 is TGTGCCAGCAGTCCCGACAGCGGCAGGGATAATTCACCCCTCCACTTT.

This clonotype was observed many times. This rearrangement joins TRBV20-1 to TRBJ1-4; 9 nucleotides align to TRBD1. The ends lost 0 bases at V and 5 bases at J; junction bases unmatched: 7. Germline V gene lookup returns CDR1 DFQATT and CDR2 SNEGSKA (reference sequence). The CDR3 extends over 16 amino acids. The CDR3 nucleotides are TGCAGTGCTAGAGATCAACAGGGGGCGGGGAATGAAAAACTGTTTTTT. As protein: CSARDQQGAGNEKLFF.

This clonotype has a single count. One junction end disagrees with the germline gene, perhaps due to a read error. CDR3 coding DNA: TGTGCCATCAGTGCGGACGGGAGGGCCGGTTACGAGCAGTACTTC. It codes for CAISADGRAGYEQYF. The V call is TRBV6-1, the J call TRBJ2-7; 8 nucleotides match TRBD2. The CDR3 covers 15 residues. Germline-derived CDR1 and CDR2 are MNHNS and SASEGT.

The V gene is TRBV7-6, the J gene TRBJ1-2, with D perhaps matching TRBD1 (6 bases). Trimming left V 6 bases short and J 4 bases short, with 15 bases between. The CDR3 loop spans 14 amino acids. Germline lookup yields CDR1 SGHVS and CDR2 FNYEAQ. CDR3 amino acids: CASSEQQGSYGYTF. The CDR3, as DNA: TGTGCCAGCAGTGAACAACAGGGTTCCTATGGCTACACCTTC.

This clonotype occurred a few times. The V gene is TRBV3-1, the J gene TRBJ2-5; 7 bases line up with TRBD2. Looked up from germline, CDR1 is LGHDT and CDR2 is YNNKEL (reference sequence). The V gene end was trimmed by 0 bases and the J gene end by 5 bases; junction bases not matched to a gene: 21. The CDR3 runs 20 residues. In DNA, the CDR3 is TGTGCCAGCAGCCAAGATTCGGCTAGGGACTATGCTTCGGATGGTGAGACCCAGTACTTC. Amino acid sequence: CASSQDSARDYASDGETQYF.

This clonotype was observed a single time. The rearrangement links TRBV15 to TRBJ2-7; 7 nucleotides agree with TRBD1. The J segment lost 2 bases and the V segment lost 0 bases, leaving 10 bases of the junction unmatched. Germline CDR1 is LNHNV and CDR2 is YYDKDF (reference sequence). This CDR3 has 17 residues. The DNA for the CDR3 is TGTGCCACCAGCAGAGAAGGGGGCGGCGGGTCTACCTACGAGCAGTACTTC. As protein: CATSREGGGGSTYEQYF.

By sample share, this clonotype is medium-sized (0.01 to 0.1%). The chain uses TRBV7-6 and TRBJ1-6; 9 bases are a match to TRBD1. The CDR3 length is 15 residues. Trimming cost V 4 bases and J 9 bases; bases outside gene matches: 7. Germline V gene lookup returns CDR1 SGHVS and CDR2 FNYEAQ. CDR3 in DNA: TGTGCCAGCAGCTCAGGCCGGGACAGGGCTTCACCCCTCCACTTT. This translates into CASSSGRDRASPLHF.

This clonotype was recorded a few times. V gene TRBV3-1 combines with J gene TRBJ2-5; 9 nucleotides match TRBD1. Germline-derived CDR1 and CDR2 are LGHDT and YNNKEL (reference sequence). CDR3 length: 17 residues. V lost 1 base, J lost 3 bases, and 9 bases stayed unmatched. The CDR3 sequence is CASSQAPRDRGKETQYF. The DNA of the CDR3 is TGTGCCAGCAGCCAAGCCCCCCGTGACAGGGGGAAAGAGACCCAGTACTTC.

The V and J genes are TRBV5-1 and TRBJ2-1, with 14 bases matching TRBD2. Germline V gene data show CDR1 as SGHRS and CDR2 as YFSETQ. CDR3 size: 16 residues. Trimming at V came to 3 bases and at J to 6 bases, leaving 5 bases not matched to a gene. The CDR3 DNA reads TGCGCCAGCAGCTCCGGGACTAGCGGGGGCGGCAATGAGCAGTTCTTC. This gives the protein CASSSGTSGGGNEQFF.

Details on this clonotype: At one end, the junction sequence differs from germline, possibly due to a read error. The chain's CDR3 is CASSFGRETQYF. CDR3 DNA sequence: TGTGCCAGCAGCTTCGGAAGGGAGACCCAATACTTC. V usage is TRBV7-2 and J usage is TRBJ2-5; perhaps TRBD2 as D (5 bases). The germline V gene encodes CDR1 SGHTA and CDR2 FQGNSA. This CDR3 is built from 12 residues.

V and J are TRBV29-1 and TRBJ1-2; perhaps TRBD1 as D (5 bases). CDR3 length equals 13 residues. Looked up from germline, CDR1 is SQVTM and CDR2 is ANQGSEA. V shed 8 bases and J shed 4 bases, with 17 bases lying between them. The CDR3 DNA reads as TGCAGCTTAGGTGAAGGGGCGGGCTATGGCTACACCTTC. Translation gives CSLGEGAGYGYTF.

CDR3 coding DNA: TGTGCCAGCAGCTTGGTGGCAGGGTGGGACCAAGAGACCCAGTACTTC. Its translation is CASSLVAGWDQETQYF. The V gene is TRBV9, the J gene TRBJ2-5; D perhaps matches TRBD1 (5 bases). V was trimmed by 4 bases and J by 0 bases, leaving 16 bases between them. The CDR3 totals 16 residues. Germline CDR1 SGDLS, CDR2 YYNGEE.

The rearrangement uses TRBV7-9 and TRBJ1-2; D uncertain. The CDR3 totals 13 residues. Germline V gene sequence: CDR1 SEHNR, CDR2 FQNEAQ (reference sequence). V gave up 3 bases and J gave up 8 bases, with 13 bases separating them. CDR3 DNA sequence: TGTGCCAGCAGCTTGGACTTAAGCGGAGGCTACACCTTC. It is translated as CASSLDLSGGYTF.

The genes are TRBV5-4 and TRBJ1-1; tentative D call: TRBD1 (6 bases). The V gene lost 1 base and the J gene lost 4 bases, with 23 bases spanning the gap. This CDR3 region has 18 residues. Germline V lookup: CDR1 SGHNT, CDR2 YYREEE (reference sequence). The CDR3 is CASSLNASGGHLGTEAFF. CDR3 DNA: TGTGCCAGCAGCTTGAACGCTAGCGGGGGGCATTTGGGCACTGAAGCTTTCTTT.